This TCR beta chain emerged from a study of blood T cell repertoires in COVID-19. Turning to the study itself: Acute and convalescent COVID-19 samples came from the United States, Italy and Spain. T cells, B-cell-depleted T cells, or PBMCs supplied cDNA or gDNA.

The CDR3 has 14 residues. Germline V gene sequence: CDR1 SGHDT, CDR2 YYEEEE. Trimming removed 4 bases at V and 4 bases at J, with 12 bases between. The data were produced by immunoSEQ multiplex PCR, yet TCRdb's version contains in-frame clones alone and is incomplete. The sample includes about 370,000 clones, 90% seen only once; the top ten take around 6.3%. This clone was seen just once. The sample comprised peripheral blood. This TCR was sampled from a man younger than 30 with active or convalescent COVID-19. The chain carries TRBV5-6 and TRBJ2-1; no clear D gene. CDR3 sequence: CASSPVAVYNEQFF. The CDR3 region has the DNA TGTGCCAGCAGCCCCGTTGCAGTGTACAATGAGCAGTTCTTC. Full variable domain (missing parts from reference TRBV5-6 and TRBJ2-1): DAGVTQSPTHLIKTRGQQVTLRCSPKSGHDTVSWYQQALGQGPQFIFQYYEEEERQRGNFPDRFSGHQFPNYSSELNVNALLLGDSALYLCASSPVAVYNEQFFGPGTRLTVL.